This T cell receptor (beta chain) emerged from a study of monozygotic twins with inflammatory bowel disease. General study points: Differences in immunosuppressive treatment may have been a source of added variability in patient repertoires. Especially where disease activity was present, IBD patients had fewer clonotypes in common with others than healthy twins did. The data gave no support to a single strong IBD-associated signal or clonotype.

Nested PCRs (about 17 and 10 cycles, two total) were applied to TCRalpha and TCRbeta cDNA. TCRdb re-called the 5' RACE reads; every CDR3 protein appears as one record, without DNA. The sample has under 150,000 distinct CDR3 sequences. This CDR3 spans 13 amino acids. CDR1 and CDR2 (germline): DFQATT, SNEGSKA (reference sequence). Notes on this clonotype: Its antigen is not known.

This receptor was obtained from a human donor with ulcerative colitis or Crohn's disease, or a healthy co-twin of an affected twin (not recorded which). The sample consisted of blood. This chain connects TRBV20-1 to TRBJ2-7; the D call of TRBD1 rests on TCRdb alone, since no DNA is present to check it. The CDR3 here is CSAKDSRSYEQYF.